The subject of this entry is one T cell receptor beta chain. Ten or more counts support this clonotype. Which antigen it targets is not known. The record has no base qualities; no much larger clone is one base away. From the germline V gene, CDR1 is SGHTA and CDR2 is FQGNSA. The CDR3 runs 17 residues from the cysteine to the phenylalanine. Just CDR3 DNA is preserved here, 51 bases in frame from base 1. Trimming costs V 4 bases and J 0 bases, and their ends lie 17 bases apart. This entry is derived from a study of T cell repertoires in cytomegalovirus infection (dated by TCRdb to about 2019). Describing the broader study: Donor HLA type was relevant to the analysis, because carriage of CMV infection together with the matching HLA type was indicated by public TCR beta signatures.

Results the study describes overall, beyond this receptor: In both this cohort and an independent cohort of some 380 donors, the cumulative frequency of public TCR beta family members distinguished carriers of CMV infection plus the relevant HLA type. The ex vivo response was dominated by HLA-C-restricted CMV-specific TCR beta clonotypes, which also provided the single most frequent clonotype in two of eight donors.

These reads were obtained on an Illumina HiSeq 1500. TCRdb redid the processing of the public reads, applying fastp at Q25 and MiXCR, and retained in-frame beta chains. Duplicate CDR3 protein sequences are folded into a single record with the most common DNA and genes. The sample profile shows some 120,000 distinct CDR3 sequences; roughly a tenth of them were found once. Together, the top ten hold approximately 33% of the sample. This receptor was obtained from a human donor in good health (CMV status not recorded). Some clones in this sample may be carry-over from other donors' samples. The chain was built from TRBV7-2 and TRBJ2-3; tentative D gene TRBD2, with 6 bases matching. Material for sequencing was PBMCs, sequenced either directly or after in vitro stimulation (not recorded which). The CDR3 region: CASSSHERATSTDTQYF. Read as DNA, the sequence is TGTGCCAGCAGCTCCCACGAGCGGGCAACTAGCACAGATACGCAGTATTTT.